Listed below are T cell receptor beta chains from one sample, sequenced in a study of metastatic and nonmetastatic thyroid tumors. TCRdb re-clonotyped the PCR reads via MiXCR. The table lists 25,000 to 30,000 clones, over 20% of them singletons. The sample taken for sequencing was blood. These receptors were obtained from a female donor with papillary thyroid cancer or a benign thyroid nodule (not recorded which). Some clones in this sample may be carry-over from other donors' samples. Each CDR3 is given with its conserved first and last residue. A D gene is named only where the DNA matches it firmly. The size of a clone is reported for some rows only, either as once, few or many, or as a class for expanded clones.

J: TRBJ1-1; V: TRBV2; size: many; D: -; DNA: TGTGCCAGCAGTACGGCAGGACCGATGAACACTGAAGCTTTCTTT; CDR3: CASSTAGPMNTEAFF
J: TRBJ1-2; V: TRBV6-1; size: medium-sized; D: TRBD1; DNA: TGTGCCAGCACTAGACAGGGCGGGTATGGCTACACCTTC; CDR3: CASTRQGGYGYTF
J: TRBJ2-7; V: TRBV19; size: -; D: -; DNA: TGTGCCAGTGGCATCGGAAAGGGTGCGTACGAGCAGTACTTC; CDR3: CASGIGKGAYEQYF
J: TRBJ2-7; V: TRBV11-1; size: -; D: -; DNA: TGTGCCAGCAGCCTCGCCCGTTCCGGGACAACCTACGAGCAGTACTTC; CDR3: CASSLARSGTTYEQYF
J: TRBJ2-1; V: TRBV19; size: -; D: TRBD2; DNA: TGTGCCAGTAGTATAAGATCGGGGGGGTACAATGAGCAGTTCTTC; CDR3: CASSIRSGGYNEQFF
J: TRBJ2-5; V: TRBV7-3; size: -; D: -; DNA: TGTGCCAGCAGCAACAAAGGGGAAGGGACCCAGTACTTC; CDR3: CASSNKGEGTQYF
J: TRBJ2-7; V: TRBV6-5; size: medium-sized; D: -; DNA: TGTGCCAGCAGTTACTCCGGACGGGACTACGAGCAGTACTTC; CDR3: CASSYSGRDYEQYF
J: TRBJ2-3; V: TRBV5-5; size: -; D: TRBD1; DNA: TGTGCCAGCAGCCATACAGGGGGCACTGATACGCAGTATTTT; CDR3: CASSHTGGTDTQYF
J: TRBJ2-5; V: TRBV6-1; size: many; D: -; DNA: TGTGCCAGCTCGCCGGGAGAGTACCAAGAGACCCAGTACTTC; CDR3: CASSPGEYQETQYF
J: TRBJ2-7; V: TRBV3-1; size: -; D: -; DNA: TGTGCCAGCAGCTCCCGGGACGGGGTAGAGCAGTACTTC; CDR3: CASSSRDGVEQYF
J: TRBJ2-3; V: TRBV6-1; size: -; D: TRBD2; DNA: TGTGCCAGCAGTGAAGCGCTAGCGGGAGTCGGGTATACGCAGTATTTT; CDR3: CASSEALAGVGYTQYF
J: TRBJ1-5; V: TRBV6-5; size: -; D: -; DNA: TGTGCCAGCAGTTACTCTTCCGGGGGCGTTCAGCCCCAGCATTTT; CDR3: CASSYSSGGVQPQHF
J: TRBJ2-7; V: TRBV12-5; size: -; D: TRBD1; DNA: TGTGCTAGTGGTTTCCGGGACAGGGCCCCCTACGAGCAGTACTTC; CDR3: CASGFRDRAPYEQYF
J: TRBJ1-1; V: TRBV29-1; size: -; D: TRBD1; DNA: TGCAGCGGGGGGACAGGGGGCACTGAAGCTTTCTTT; CDR3: CSGGTGGTEAFF